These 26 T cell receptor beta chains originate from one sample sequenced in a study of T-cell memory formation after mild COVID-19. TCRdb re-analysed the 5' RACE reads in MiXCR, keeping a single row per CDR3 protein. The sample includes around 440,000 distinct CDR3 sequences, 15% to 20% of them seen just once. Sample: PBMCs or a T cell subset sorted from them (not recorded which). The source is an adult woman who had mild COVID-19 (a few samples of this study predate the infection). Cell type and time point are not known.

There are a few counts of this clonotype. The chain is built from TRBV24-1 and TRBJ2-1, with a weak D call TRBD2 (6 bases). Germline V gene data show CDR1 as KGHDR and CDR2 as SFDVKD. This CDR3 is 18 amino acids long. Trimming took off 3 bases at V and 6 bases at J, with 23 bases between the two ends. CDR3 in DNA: TGTGCCACCAGTGATCCCGTAGGGGCGGGGCAAAGAGGCAATGAGCAGTTCTTC. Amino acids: CATSDPVGAGQRGNEQFF.

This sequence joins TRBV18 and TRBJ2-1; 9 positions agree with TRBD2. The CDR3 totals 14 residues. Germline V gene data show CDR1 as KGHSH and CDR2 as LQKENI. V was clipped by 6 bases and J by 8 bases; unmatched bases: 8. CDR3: CASSRRGGRDEQFF. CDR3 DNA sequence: TGTGCCAGCTCGAGGCGGGGGGGCCGAGATGAGCAGTTCTTC.

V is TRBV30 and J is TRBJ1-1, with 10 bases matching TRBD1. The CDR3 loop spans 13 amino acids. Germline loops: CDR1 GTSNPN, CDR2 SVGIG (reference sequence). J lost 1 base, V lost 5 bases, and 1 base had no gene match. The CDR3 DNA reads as TGTGCCTGGGGGACAGGGGCGAACACTGAAGCTTTCTTT. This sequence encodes CAWGTGANTEAFF.

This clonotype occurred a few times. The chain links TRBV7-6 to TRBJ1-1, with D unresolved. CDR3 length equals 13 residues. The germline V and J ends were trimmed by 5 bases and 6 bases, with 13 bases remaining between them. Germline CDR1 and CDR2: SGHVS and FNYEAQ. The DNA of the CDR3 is TGTGCCAGCAGCCGCGACGGGTACTCTGAAGCTTTCTTT. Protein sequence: CASSRDGYSEAFF.

The CDR3 DNA reads TGTGCCAGCAGCCCTTACGAACAAGGAAAACTGTTTTTT. Protein product: CASSPYEQGKLFF. The V and J genes are TRBV7-9 and TRBJ1-4, with D unresolved. The CDR3 length is 13 residues. Between the trimmed V and J ends, which lost 5 bases and 10 bases, there was a span of 14 bases. The germline gives CDR1 SEHNR, CDR2 FQNEAQ (reference sequence).

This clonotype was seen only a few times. In nucleotides, the CDR3 is TGTGCCAGCAGCCCCATTCGCCCGAGGAGCGGGAACCGATTCTCCTACAATGAGCAGTTCTTC. Protein product: CASSPIRPRSGNRFSYNEQFF. The gene calls are TRBV11-2 and TRBJ2-1; 7 nucleotides align to TRBD2. V dropped 5 bases and J dropped 0; count of bases not matched to a gene: 22. The germline CDR1 and CDR2 sequences are SGHAT and FQNNGV. There are 21 residues in the CDR3.

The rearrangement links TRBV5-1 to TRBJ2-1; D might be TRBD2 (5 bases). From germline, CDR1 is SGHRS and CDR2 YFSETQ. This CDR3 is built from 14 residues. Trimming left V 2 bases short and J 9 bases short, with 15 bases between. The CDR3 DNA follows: TGCGCCAGCAGCTTAATGACTACTACAATTGAGCAGTTCTTC. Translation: CASSLMTTTIEQFF.

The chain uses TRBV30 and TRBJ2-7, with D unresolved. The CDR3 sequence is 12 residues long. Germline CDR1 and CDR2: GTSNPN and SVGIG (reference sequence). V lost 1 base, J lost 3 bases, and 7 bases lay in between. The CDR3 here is CAWSALSYEQYF. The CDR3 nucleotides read TGTGCCTGGAGTGCCCTCAGCTACGAGCAGTACTTC.

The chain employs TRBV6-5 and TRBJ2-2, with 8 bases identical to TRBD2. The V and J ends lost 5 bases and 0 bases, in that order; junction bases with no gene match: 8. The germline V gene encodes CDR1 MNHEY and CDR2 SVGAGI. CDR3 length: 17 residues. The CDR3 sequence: CASSAPLLAANTGELFF. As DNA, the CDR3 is TGTGCCAGCAGTGCCCCCCTACTAGCGGCGAACACCGGGGAGCTGTTTTTT.

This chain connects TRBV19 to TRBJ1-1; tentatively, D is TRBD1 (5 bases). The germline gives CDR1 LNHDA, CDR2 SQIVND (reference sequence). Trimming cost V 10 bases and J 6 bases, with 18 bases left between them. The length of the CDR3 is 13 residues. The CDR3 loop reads CATLRRGDAEAFF. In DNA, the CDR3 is TGTGCCACCCTTCGGAGAGGGGACGCTGAAGCTTTCTTT.

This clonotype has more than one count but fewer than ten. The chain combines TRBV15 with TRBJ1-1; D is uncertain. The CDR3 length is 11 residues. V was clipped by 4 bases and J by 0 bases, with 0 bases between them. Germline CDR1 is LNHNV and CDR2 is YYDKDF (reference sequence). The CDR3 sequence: CATSMNTEAFF. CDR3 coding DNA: TGTGCCACCAGCATGAACACTGAAGCTTTCTTT.

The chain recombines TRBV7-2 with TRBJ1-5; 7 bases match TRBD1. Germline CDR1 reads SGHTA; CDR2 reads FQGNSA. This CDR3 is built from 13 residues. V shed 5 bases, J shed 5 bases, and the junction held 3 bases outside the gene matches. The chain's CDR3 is CASSIQGDQPQHF. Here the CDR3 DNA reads TGTGCCAGCAGCATTCAGGGGGATCAGCCCCAGCATTTT.

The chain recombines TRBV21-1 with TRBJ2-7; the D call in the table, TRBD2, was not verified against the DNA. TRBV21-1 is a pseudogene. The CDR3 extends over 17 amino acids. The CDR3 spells CASSKGKGGSYPYEQYF. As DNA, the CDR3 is TGTGCCAGCAGCAAAGGGAAGGGCGGGAGTTACCCCTACGAGCAGTACTTC.

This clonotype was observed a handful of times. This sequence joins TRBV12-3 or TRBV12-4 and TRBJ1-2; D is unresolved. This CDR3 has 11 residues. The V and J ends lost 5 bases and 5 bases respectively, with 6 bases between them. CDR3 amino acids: CASSEQYGYTF. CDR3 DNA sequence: TGTGCCAGCAGTGAACAGTATGGCTACACCTTC.

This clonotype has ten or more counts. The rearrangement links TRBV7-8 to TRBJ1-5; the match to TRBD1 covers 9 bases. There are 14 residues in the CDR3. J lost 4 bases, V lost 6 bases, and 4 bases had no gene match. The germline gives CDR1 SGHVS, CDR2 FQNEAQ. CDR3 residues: CASRPDRGNQPQHF. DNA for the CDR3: TGTGCCAGCAGACCAGACAGGGGGAATCAGCCCCAGCATTTT. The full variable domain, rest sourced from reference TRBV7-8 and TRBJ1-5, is GAGVSQSPRYKVAKRGQDVALRCDPISGHVSLFWYQQALGQGPEFLTYFQNEAQLDKSGLPSDRFFAERPEGSVSTLKIQRTQQEDSAVYLCASRPDRGNQPQHFGDGTRLSIL.

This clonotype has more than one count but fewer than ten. This CDR3 is CAWSVVPLTYEQYF. CDR3 coding DNA: TGTGCCTGGAGTGTAGTTCCCCTTACCTACGAGCAGTACTTC. This chain uses TRBV30 with TRBJ2-7; D is unclear. V was trimmed by 0 bases and J by 2 bases, leaving 11 bases between them. CDR3 length: 14 residues. CDR1 GTSNPN and CDR2 SVGIG come from the germline V gene (reference sequence). Full variable domain (missing parts from reference TRBV30 and TRBJ2-7): SQTIHQWPATLVQPVGSPLSLECTVEGTSNPNLYWYRQAAGRGLQLLFYSVGIGQISSEVPQNLSASRPQDRQFILSSKKLLLSDSGFYLCAWSVVPLTYEQYFGPGTRLTVT.

CDR3 sequence reads: CASSQDRRRLEQFF. In nucleotides, the CDR3 is TGTGCCAGCAGCCAAGATCGAAGAAGGCTTGAGCAGTTCTTC. The V gene is TRBV14, the J gene TRBJ2-1; no clear D. CDR3 length: 14 residues. Per the germline V gene, CDR1 is SGHDN and CDR2 is FVKESK. The V gene lost 0 bases and the J gene lost 9 bases, with 12 bases spanning the gap.

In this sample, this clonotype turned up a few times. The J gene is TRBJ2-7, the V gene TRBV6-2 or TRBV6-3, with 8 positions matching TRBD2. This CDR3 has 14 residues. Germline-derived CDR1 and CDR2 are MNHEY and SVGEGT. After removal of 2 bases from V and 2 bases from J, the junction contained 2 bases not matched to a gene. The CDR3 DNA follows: TGTGCCAGCAGTTACACGGGAGGGACCTACGAGCAGTACTTC. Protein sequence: CASSYTGGTYEQYF.

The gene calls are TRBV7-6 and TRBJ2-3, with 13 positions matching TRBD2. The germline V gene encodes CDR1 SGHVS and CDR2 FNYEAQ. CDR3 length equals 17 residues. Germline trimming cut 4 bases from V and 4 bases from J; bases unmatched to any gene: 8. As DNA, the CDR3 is TGTGCCAGCAGCTCGAGGACTAGCGGGAGTGGCCCAGATACGCAGTATTTT. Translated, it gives CASSSRTSGSGPDTQYF.

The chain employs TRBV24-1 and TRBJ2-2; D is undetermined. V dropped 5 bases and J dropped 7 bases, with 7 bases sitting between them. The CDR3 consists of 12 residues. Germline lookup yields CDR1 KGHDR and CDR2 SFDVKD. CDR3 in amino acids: CATSATIGELFF. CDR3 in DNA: TGTGCCACCAGTGCCACAATCGGGGAGCTGTTTTTT.

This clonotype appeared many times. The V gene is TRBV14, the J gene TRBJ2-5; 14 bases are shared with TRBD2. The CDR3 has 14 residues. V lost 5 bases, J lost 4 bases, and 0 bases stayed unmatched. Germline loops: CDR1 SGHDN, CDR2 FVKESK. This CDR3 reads CASSGLAGGETQYF. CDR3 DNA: TGTGCCAGCAGCGGACTAGCGGGAGGAGAGACCCAGTACTTC.

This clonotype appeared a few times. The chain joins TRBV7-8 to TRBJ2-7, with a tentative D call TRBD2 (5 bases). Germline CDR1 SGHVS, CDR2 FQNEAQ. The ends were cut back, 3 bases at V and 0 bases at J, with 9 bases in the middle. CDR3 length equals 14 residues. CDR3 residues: CASSFETTSYEQYF. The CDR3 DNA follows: TGTGCCAGCAGCTTCGAGACTACCTCCTACGAGCAGTACTTC.

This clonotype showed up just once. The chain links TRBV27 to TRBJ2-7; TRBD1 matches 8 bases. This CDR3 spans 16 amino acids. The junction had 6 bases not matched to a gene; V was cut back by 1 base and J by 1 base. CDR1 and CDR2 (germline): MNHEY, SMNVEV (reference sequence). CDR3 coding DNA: TGTGCCAGCAGTTTATACGGGACAGGTCCTTCCTACGAGCAGTACTTC. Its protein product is CASSLYGTGPSYEQYF.

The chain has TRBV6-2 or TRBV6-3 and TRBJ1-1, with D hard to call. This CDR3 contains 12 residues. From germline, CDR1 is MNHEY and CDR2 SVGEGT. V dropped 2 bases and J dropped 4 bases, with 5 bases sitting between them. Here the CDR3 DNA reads TGTGCCAGCAGTTACCGGATCACTGAAGCTTTCTTT. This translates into CASSYRITEAFF.

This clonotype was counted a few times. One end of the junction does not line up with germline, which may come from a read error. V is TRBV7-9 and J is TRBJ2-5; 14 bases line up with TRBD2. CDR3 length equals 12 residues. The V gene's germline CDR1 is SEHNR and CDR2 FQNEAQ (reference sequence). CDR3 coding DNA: TGTGCCAGCAGCCCCCGACTAGCGGGGGGGTTCTTC. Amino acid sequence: CASSPRLAGGFF.

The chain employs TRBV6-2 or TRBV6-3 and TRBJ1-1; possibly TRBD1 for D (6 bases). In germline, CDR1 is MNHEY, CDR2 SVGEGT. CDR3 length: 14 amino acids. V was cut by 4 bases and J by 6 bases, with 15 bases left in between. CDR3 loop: CASSSTNRVSEAFF. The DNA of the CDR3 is TGTGCCAGCAGTTCTACCAACAGGGTTTCTGAAGCTTTCTTT.